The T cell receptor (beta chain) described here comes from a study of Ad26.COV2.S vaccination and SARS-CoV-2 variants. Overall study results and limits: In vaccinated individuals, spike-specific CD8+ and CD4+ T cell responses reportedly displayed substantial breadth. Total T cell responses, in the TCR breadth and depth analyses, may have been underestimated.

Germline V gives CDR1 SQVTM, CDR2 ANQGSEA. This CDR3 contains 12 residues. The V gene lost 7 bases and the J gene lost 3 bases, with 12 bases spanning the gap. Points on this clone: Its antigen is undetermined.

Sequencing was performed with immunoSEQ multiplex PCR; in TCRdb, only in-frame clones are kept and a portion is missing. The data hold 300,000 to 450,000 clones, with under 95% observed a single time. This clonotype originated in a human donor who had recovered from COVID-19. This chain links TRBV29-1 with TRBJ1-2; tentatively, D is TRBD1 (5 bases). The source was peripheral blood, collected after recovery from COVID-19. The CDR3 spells CSARATDYGYTF. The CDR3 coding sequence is TGCAGCGCTCGGGCGACAGACTATGGCTACACCTTC.